This T cell receptor beta chain was captured in a study of identical twins. Via MiXCR, TCRdb re-called the 5' RACE reads, giving one row per CDR3 protein. The sample shows about 200,000 distinct CDR3 sequences, 6.5% to 8.5% of them seen only once. This clonotype was detected many times. This sample also appeared in a second study, on yellow fever vaccine responses in identical twins.

Material for sequencing was memory (CD45RO+) T cells sorted from blood. This sequence originates from a woman younger than 30 in good health.

This CDR3 is CASSYFPSLAGFNEQFF. The CDR3 nucleotides are TGTGCCAGCAGTTACTTCCCTTCCCTAGCGGGGTTCAATGAGCAGTTCTTC. The J gene is TRBJ2-1, the V gene TRBV6-5; TRBD2 agrees at 9 bases. V shed 1 base and J 6 bases; nucleotides not matched to a gene: 10. This CDR3 has 17 residues. Germline V gene data show CDR1 as MNHEY and CDR2 as SVGAGI.